The entry below gives a single T cell receptor beta chain sequence along with its context. V lost 1 base and J lost 4; bases outside the gene matches: 13. CDR3 length equals 18 residues. Germline values: CDR1 MNHEY, CDR2 SMNVEV (reference sequence). Patients of the Seattle cohort, enrolled during active infection, were followed longitudinally. These data are taken from a study of blood T cell repertoires in COVID-19. Study summary: T cells, B-cell-depleted T cells, or PBMCs supplied cDNA or gDNA.

Clones were sequenced by immunoSEQ multiplex PCR, and TCRdb holds only the in-frame ones, with some missing. The sample lists some 220,000 clones, nearly 85% seen once, with about 1.3% in the top ten. V gene TRBV27 combines with J gene TRBJ2-5; 9 bases match TRBD2. The TCR sequence derives from a woman aged 25 to 39 with COVID-19, enrolled during active disease. Sequenced: peripheral blood. The CDR3 reads CASSLWGSGRGRGETQYF. CDR3 nucleotides: TGTGCCAGCAGTTTATGGGGTAGCGGGAGAGGAAGGGGAGAGACCCAGTACTTC.